A single sample is the source of the 20 T cell receptor beta chains below, sequenced in a study of blood T cell repertoires in COVID-19. Generated by immunoSEQ multiplex PCR, the TCRdb table keeps only in-frame clones and is missing some. The repertoire has about 100,000 clones, about 90% of them found once; the top ten carry about 1.6%. The sequenced material came from peripheral blood. The receptors come from a human donor with active COVID-19. The donor label of this sample is uncertain.

A few counts support this clone. The rearrangement links TRBV5-4 to TRBJ2-7; 10 positions agree with TRBD2. Trimming cost V 3 bases and J 7 bases; bases outside gene matches: 10. The CDR3 consists of 15 residues. Germline values: CDR1 SGHNT, CDR2 YYREEE (reference sequence). The chain's CDR3 is CASSSRTSGRQEQYF. In DNA form, the CDR3 reads TGTGCCAGCAGCTCAAGGACTAGCGGCCGCCAAGAGCAGTACTTC.

The chain joins TRBV18 to TRBJ1-1; D gene unclear. Germline V lookup: CDR1 KGHSH, CDR2 LQKENI. Trimming cost V 6 bases and J 1 base, with 9 bases left between them. The CDR3 length is 13 residues. The CDR3 DNA is TGTGCCAGCTCTCCAACACCGAACACTGAAGCTTTCTTT. This encodes CASSPTPNTEAFF.

The genes are TRBV4-1 and TRBJ2-4; 7 nucleotides match TRBD1. Germline V gives CDR1 MGHRA, CDR2 YSYEKL. The length of the CDR3 is 15 residues. Unmatched junction bases numbered 9, after V lost 6 bases and J lost 4 bases. The CDR3 sequence is CASSQTGTEKNIQYF. In nucleotides, the CDR3 is TGCGCCAGCAGTCAAACCGGGACAGAAAAAAACATTCAGTACTTC.

The chain carries TRBV28 and TRBJ1-2; 7 bases line up with TRBD1. Germline CDR1 and CDR2: MDHEN and SYDVKM. The junction had 5 bases not matched to a gene; V was cut back by 8 bases and J by 2 bases. The length of the CDR3 is 13 residues. This CDR3 reads CASWPGQNYGYTF. CDR3 bases: TGTGCCAGCTGGCCGGGACAGAACTATGGCTACACCTTC.

The CDR3 here is CASSIARTGGQDGYTF. CDR3 nucleotide sequence: TGTGCCAGTAGTATTGCCCGGACAGGGGGTCAAGATGGCTACACCTTC. The chain links TRBV19 to TRBJ1-2, with 10 bases aligning to TRBD1. This CDR3 spans 16 amino acids. Germline CDR1 reads LNHDA; CDR2 reads SQIVND (reference sequence). The V segment lost 3 bases and the J segment 6 bases; nucleotides outside the gene matches: 10.

The genes are TRBV19 and TRBJ2-1; 7 nucleotides match TRBD1. J gave up 0 bases and V 5 bases, and 4 bases lay outside the gene matches. The CDR3 contains 15 residues. Per the germline V gene, CDR1 is LNHDA and CDR2 is SQIVND (reference sequence). CDR3 sequence reads: CASSEDRSSYNEQFF. CDR3 coding DNA: TGTGCCAGTAGTGAGGACAGGAGCTCCTACAATGAGCAGTTCTTC.

This chain connects TRBV4-3 to TRBJ2-3, with TRBD2 matching 10 bases. CDR1 and CDR2 from the germline V gene are LGHNA and YSLEER. Trimming at V came to 0 bases and at J to 2 bases, leaving 11 bases not matched to a gene. The length of the CDR3 is 19 residues. The CDR3 DNA reads TGCGCCAGCAGCCAAGATGTCCCACTAGCGGGGTACCCCACAGATACGCAGTATTTT. Translation: CASSQDVPLAGYPTDTQYF.

V gene TRBV2 combines with J gene TRBJ2-5; D ambiguous. V was shortened by 8 bases and J by 5 bases, with 12 bases between the two germline ends. The CDR3 spans 12 residues. CDR1 and CDR2 from the germline V gene are SNHLY and FYNNEI. CDR3 DNA sequence: TGTGCCAGCGAGCGAGGCGTGGAGACCCAGTACTTC. It codes for CASERGVETQYF.

The count of this clone is one. In DNA, the CDR3 is TGTGCCAGCAGCCCCGGACCGATTAACCGGGACAGGGGGTATGGCTACACCTTC. The encoded protein is CASSPGPINRDRGYGYTF. The V and J genes are TRBV28 and TRBJ1-2; 11 bases are shared with TRBD1. There are 18 residues in the CDR3. Germline loops: CDR1 MDHEN, CDR2 SYDVKM. Trimming took 6 bases from V and 5 from J; bases not matched to a gene: 17.

V gene TRBV7-2 combines with J gene TRBJ1-4; tentative D call: TRBD1 (5 bases). This CDR3 has 13 amino acids. V lost 1 base and J lost 8, with 8 bases in between. Germline V lookup: CDR1 SGHTA, CDR2 FQGNSA. The CDR3 loop is CASSLVQGEKLFF. In nucleotides, the CDR3 is TGTGCCAGCAGCTTAGTTCAGGGAGAAAAACTGTTTTTT.

The J gene is TRBJ2-7, the V gene TRBV10-2, with a tentative D call TRBD2 (7 bases). V lost 8 bases, J lost 0 bases, and 17 bases lay in between. The CDR3 length is 15 residues. Germline CDR1 reads WSHSY; CDR2 reads SAAADI. The CDR3, as DNA: TGCGCCAGCCGGAAGAGGGGGGGAAGCTCCTACGAGCAGTACTTC. This translates into CASRKRGGSSYEQYF.

The chain is built from TRBV18 and TRBJ1-5, with 9 bases lining up with TRBD1. CDR1 and CDR2 from the germline V gene are KGHSH and LQKENI. V lost 5 bases and J lost 0; bases outside the gene matches: 5. CDR3 length equals 16 residues. CDR3 sequence reads: CASSVRDRVSNQPQHF. The DNA of the CDR3 is TGTGCCAGCTCAGTTCGGGACAGGGTTAGCAATCAGCCCCAGCATTTT.

The rearrangement joins TRBV5-4 to TRBJ1-1; D ambiguous. Looked up from germline, CDR1 is SGHNT and CDR2 is YYREEE (reference sequence). CDR3 size: 12 residues. The V gene lost 4 bases and the J gene lost 7 bases, with 11 bases spanning the gap. The CDR3 sequence: CASSHRVGEAFF. DNA for the CDR3: TGTGCCAGCAGCCACCGGGTTGGTGAAGCTTTCTTT.

The chain carries TRBV19 and TRBJ1-2; D possibly corresponds to TRBD1 (5 bases). The CDR3 runs 15 residues. V lost 3 bases and J lost 4, with 15 bases in between. From germline, CDR1 is LNHDA and CDR2 SQIVND (reference sequence). CDR3 region: CASSISGRESYGYTF. CDR3 coding DNA: TGTGCCAGTAGTATCTCGGGACGGGAGTCCTATGGCTACACCTTC.

This rearrangement joins TRBV24-1 to TRBJ2-2, with TRBD1 identical over 7 bases. V was clipped by 0 bases and J by 5 bases; unmatched bases: 11. Germline-derived CDR1 and CDR2 are KGHDR and SFDVKD. This CDR3 spans 18 amino acids. CDR3 nucleotide sequence: TGTGCCACCAGTGATTTGGCTCTTCGGACAGGCCAAACCGGGGAGCTGTTTTTT. It yields the protein CATSDLALRTGQTGELFF.

This chain connects TRBV6-6 to TRBJ2-7, with TRBD1 matching 10 bases. The CDR3 is 15 residues long. CDR1 and CDR2 (germline): MNHNY, SVGAGI (reference sequence). Trimming took 5 bases from V and 4 from J; bases not matched to a gene: 8. Written as DNA, the CDR3 is TGTGCCAGCAGTGCTTCGACAGGGGGCGAATACGAGCAGTACTTC. Amino acid sequence: CASSASTGGEYEQYF.

The genes are TRBV14 and TRBJ2-1; 8 bases fit TRBD2. The CDR3 runs 14 residues. V shed 0 bases and J 12 bases; nucleotides not matched to a gene: 7. Germline V lookup: CDR1 SGHDN, CDR2 FVKESK. The CDR3, as DNA: TGTGCCAGCAGCCAAGAGCTGAGCGGGGGAGGGCAGTTCTTC. Amino acids: CASSQELSGGGQFF.

The chain joins TRBV10-1 to TRBJ2-7, with D perhaps matching TRBD1 (5 bases). The V end was cut by 0 bases, the J end by 5 bases, with 14 bases between. This CDR3 is built from 15 residues. Germline CDR1 reads WNHNN; CDR2 reads SYGVQD (reference sequence). The CDR3 loop is CASSESGQGGHEQYF. The CDR3 region has the DNA TGCGCCAGCAGTGAGTCCGGTCAGGGCGGCCACGAGCAGTACTTC.

The CDR3 region has the DNA TGTGCCAGCAGTGCGTATTATAGCAATCAGCCCCAGCATTTT. This sequence encodes CASSAYYSNQPQHF. The genes are TRBV2 and TRBJ1-5, with D unclear. CDR3 length: 14 amino acids. Deletions cut 4 bases from V and 0 bases from J, with 7 bases between. From germline, CDR1 is SNHLY and CDR2 FYNNEI.

The genes are TRBV29-1 and TRBJ2-1, with 7 bases fitting TRBD1. J was trimmed by 8 bases and V by 0 bases; bases with no gene match: 4. The CDR3 loop spans 13 amino acids. Germline V gene sequence: CDR1 SQVTM, CDR2 ANQGSEA. The CDR3: CSVEDTGVDEQFF. The CDR3 bases are TGCAGCGTTGAAGATACAGGGGTGGATGAGCAGTTCTTC.